The 8 T cell receptor beta chains below come from one sample, sequenced in a study of beta chain features in type 1 diabetes. Study-wide results and caveats: Significant though moderate, a shortening of TCRB CDR3s appeared in all four CD4+ subsets of Type 1 diabetes patients.

Their target antigens are unknown. All of the isolated RNA was reverse transcribed, so expressed TCRB transcripts were sequenced. TCRdb keeps only in-frame clones here, not all; method: immunoSEQ multiplex PCR. The sample contains 150,000 to 190,000 clones, around 10% of which appear only once. The sample comprised central memory CD4+ T cells from blood. The receptors were sampled from a young man with type 1 diabetes.

This clone was found a few times. The chain uses TRBV30 and TRBJ1-1; D possibly corresponds to TRBD1 (6 bases). This CDR3 region has 11 residues. The ends were cut back, 5 bases at V and 4 bases at J, with 8 bases in the middle. Germline loops: CDR1 GTSNPN, CDR2 SVGIG (reference sequence). CDR3 sequence (DNA): TGTGCCTGGTGGACAGTCACTGAAGCTTTCTTT. Encoded protein: CAWWTVTEAFF.

This sequence joins TRBV2 and TRBJ2-1; 8 bases agree with TRBD1. This CDR3 has 13 amino acids. Trimming removed 7 bases from V and 7 bases from J; junction bases left unmatched: 6. The germline gives CDR1 SNHLY, CDR2 FYNNEI. The DNA of the CDR3 is TGTGCCAGCAAGGAGACAGGGGTTAATGAGCAGTTCTTC. Its translation: CASKETGVNEQFF.

The rearrangement uses TRBV7-2 and TRBJ2-3; D gene uncertain. Per germline, CDR1 SGHTA and CDR2 FQGNSA. The CDR3 sequence is 12 residues long. V lost 2 bases and J lost 8, with 8 bases in between. In DNA form, the CDR3 reads TGTGCCAGCAGCTTATTTCCGGGTACGCAGTATTTT. This translates into CASSLFPGTQYF.

This clone was picked up a small number of times. V gene TRBV11-3 combines with J gene TRBJ2-1; D not certain. Trimming removed 1 base at V and 14 bases at J, with 15 bases between. The CDR3 length is 13 residues. Germline CDR1 and CDR2: SGHNT and YENEEA. The CDR3 sequence is CASSLGYPAPEFF. In nucleotides, the CDR3 is TGTGCCAGCAGCTTAGGGTATCCCGCTCCGGAGTTCTTC.

This clone was observed a handful of times. This chain joins TRBV5-1 and TRBJ2-3, with 11 bases identical to TRBD2. The CDR3 length is 16 residues. Germline CDR1 is SGHRS and CDR2 is YFSETQ. The V gene end was trimmed by 5 bases and the J gene end by 1 base; junction bases not matched to a gene: 6. The CDR3 nucleotides are TGCGCCAGCAGTTTTGGGACTAGCGGCCGCACAGATACGCAGTATTTT. Protein: CASSFGTSGRTDTQYF.

To note about this clone: The same CDR3 can be traced to other DNA sequences in this sample. The CDR3 spells CASSLQASTDTQYF. In DNA form, the CDR3 reads TGCGCCAGCAGCTTGCAAGCCAGCACAGATACGCAGTATTTT. This chain joins TRBV5-1 and TRBJ2-3; no reliable D call. Trimming took 1 base from V and 0 from J, leaving 6 bases between them. The germline gives CDR1 SGHRS, CDR2 YFSETQ. The CDR3 contains 14 residues.

This clone was counted between two and nine times. Other DNA sequences in the same sample also yield this CDR3. The chain carries TRBV4-2 and TRBJ2-1; 8 bases agree with TRBD1. With V trimmed by 1 base and J by 7 bases, 3 bases remained unmatched. This CDR3 spans 14 amino acids. Germline V gives CDR1 LGHNA, CDR2 YNFKEQ. The CDR3 reads CASSQGQGANEQFF. CDR3 sequence (DNA): TGTGCCAGCAGCCAAGGGCAGGGGGCGAATGAGCAGTTCTTC.

The chain couples TRBV23-1 to TRBJ2-2, with 8 positions matching TRBD2. TRBV23-1 is annotated as an ORF whose role is uncertain. V lost 11 bases to trimming and J lost 0 bases; unmatched junction nucleotides: 8. The CDR3 runs to 15 residues. The DNA of the CDR3 is TGCGCCCGCCGGGGGGGCGGATCGAACACCGGGGAGCTGTTTTTT. This codes for CARRGGGSNTGELFF.